These 30 T cell receptor beta chains were all obtained from the same sample, sequenced in a study of blood T cells in healthy people across ages. Primed by a sample-barcoded 5' primer and a J-beta primer mix, a second PCR proceeded for 7 to 11 cycles. TCRdb redid the calling of the 5' RACE reads with MiXCR, one entry per CDR3 protein. The sample records around 990,000 distinct CDR3 sequences, under 30% being singletons. These data were likewise used in another study, on T cells of mothers and their children.

The sample comprised blood. Receptors originate from a girl aged 2-10 years in good health.

The CDR3 sequence is CASSQRPGETQYF. As DNA, the CDR3 is TGTGCCAGCAGCCAAAGACCGGGAGAGACCCAGTACTTC. The V and J genes are TRBV11-2 and TRBJ2-5; D unresolved. Deletions cut 5 bases from V and 4 bases from J, with 11 bases between. The CDR3 contains 13 residues. CDR1 is SGHAT, CDR2 FQNNGV, per germline.

This chain uses TRBV7-2 with TRBJ1-2; D is uncertain. Germline CDR1 is SGHTA and CDR2 is FQGNSA. The CDR3 totals 11 residues. Deletions cut 5 bases from V and 8 bases from J, with 9 bases between. The CDR3, as DNA: TGTGCCAGCAGCCCTAATAGAGGCTACACCTTC. Translated, it gives CASSPNRGYTF. The full variable domain, completed using reference TRBV7-2 and TRBJ1-2, is GAGVSQSPSNKVTEKGKDVELRCDPISGHTALYWYRQSLGQGLEFLIYFQGNSAPDKSGLPSDRFSAERTGGSVSTLTIQRTQQEDSAVYLCASSPNRGYTFGSGTRLTVV.

Remarks on this clonotype: Germline and junction disagree at one end, which may indicate a read error. The chain employs TRBV7-9 and TRBJ2-7; 8 bases fit TRBD2. Looked up from germline, CDR1 is SEHNR and CDR2 is FQNEAQ (reference sequence). This CDR3 has 14 residues. CDR3 protein: CASTLSGSLSEQYF. The CDR3 DNA sequence: TGTGCCAGCACCTTAAGCGGGAGTTTGTCCGAGCAGTACTTC.

This clonotype showed up just a few times. The junction departs from the called germline gene at one end, perhaps through a read error. The CDR3 spells CASSGLAHLRFQETQYF. The CDR3 bases are TGCGCCAGCAGCGGACTAGCGCACTTGCGATTCCAAGAGACCCAGTACTTC. The J gene is TRBJ2-5, the V gene TRBV6-1; TRBD2 matches at 9 bases. CDR1 is MNHNS and CDR2 is SASEGT in the germline V gene. This CDR3 spans 17 amino acids.

The sample holds a few counts of this clonotype. V usage is TRBV24-1 and J usage is TRBJ2-5, with 12 positions matching TRBD2. Judging by the DNA end, TRBJ2-1 fits better; the J call may be wrong. From germline, CDR1 is KGHDR and CDR2 SFDVKD. The CDR3 sequence is 18 residues long. This chain's CDR3 is CATSVPFGLAGRRNEQFF. DNA of the CDR3: TGTGCCACCAGTGTTCCTTTCGGACTAGCGGGACGAAGAAATGAGCAGTTCTTC.

This clonotype was counted only a few times. The chain recombines TRBV7-9 with TRBJ1-1; 8 bases align to TRBD1. Germline assignment: CDR1 SEHNR and CDR2 FQNEAQ (reference sequence). V was pared by 5 bases and J by 0 bases, with 8 bases of the junction left unmatched. The CDR3 runs 16 residues. The CDR3 DNA reads TGTGCCAGCAGCGCCCAGGGGGCAAATCTGAACACTGAAGCTTTCTTT. Its protein is CASSAQGANLNTEAFF.

The chain combines TRBV10-3 with TRBJ1-4; 7 nucleotides align to TRBD1. The CDR3 sequence is 15 residues long. Per the germline V gene, CDR1 is ENHRY and CDR2 is SYGVKD. V gave up 8 bases and J gave up 0 bases; unmatched junction bases: 6. The CDR3 sequence is CAIGPGQTTNEKLFF. In DNA form, the CDR3 reads TGTGCCATCGGCCCGGGACAGACAACTAATGAAAAACTGTTTTTT.

This chain uses TRBV12-5 with TRBJ2-7; D is perhaps TRBD1 or TRBD2 (6 bases each). The CDR3 runs to 15 residues. Germline values: CDR1 LGHNT, CDR2 FRNRAP. V dropped 6 bases and J dropped 2 bases, with 17 bases sitting between them. CDR3 coding DNA: TGTGCTAGTGGCTATTATTCAGGGGAGGCCTACGAGCAGTACTTC. This translates into CASGYYSGEAYEQYF.

This clonotype was picked up many times. CDR3 residues: CASSPGQGGYGYTF. Written as DNA, the CDR3 is TGTGCCAGCAGCCCGGGACAGGGAGGGTATGGCTACACCTTC. V usage is TRBV7-3 and J usage is TRBJ1-2; 9 bases are a match to TRBD1. The V and J ends lost 5 bases and 5 bases, in that order; junction bases with no gene match: 6. This CDR3 contains 14 residues. Germline V gene data show CDR1 as SGHTA and CDR2 as FQGTGA.

This clonotype was found a few times. The chain joins TRBV29-1 to TRBJ2-7; 9 bases agree with TRBD1. The CDR3 runs to 14 residues. V was pared by 7 bases and J by 6 bases, with 13 bases of the junction left unmatched. Germline lookup yields CDR1 SQVTM and CDR2 ANQGSEA. CDR3 DNA sequence: TGCAGCGCCCTGAAGAGGGACAGGGAATCCGAGCAGTACTTC. Translating it yields CSALKRDRESEQYF.

This clonotype was seen more than once but under ten times. The chain has TRBV5-5 and TRBJ2-1, with 8 nucleotides matching TRBD2. Germline assignment: CDR1 SGHKS and CDR2 YYEKEE (reference sequence). The length of the CDR3 is 16 residues. J was trimmed by 6 bases and V by 0 bases; bases with no gene match: 8. The CDR3 is CASSLELREVFNEQFF. The CDR3 DNA sequence: TGTGCCAGCAGCTTGGAGTTGCGGGAGGTTTTCAATGAGCAGTTCTTC.

As concerns this clonotype: The germline gene is not matched at one end of the junction; a read error may be the cause. This chain connects TRBV29-1 to TRBJ2-7; D possibly uses TRBD1 or TRBD2 (5 bases each). CDR3 length: 16 amino acids. CDR1 is SQVTM, CDR2 ANQGSEA, per germline. Here the CDR3 reads CSATPSSYGASYEQYF. The DNA for the CDR3 is TGCAGCGCCACTCCCTCGTCTTACGGGGCCTCCTACGAGCAGTATTTC.

The CDR3 reads CASSLKNGYTF. The DNA of the CDR3 is TGTGCCAGCAGTTTAAAGAATGGCTACACCTTC. This chain uses TRBV12-3 or TRBV12-4 with TRBJ1-2, with no clear D. Trimming left V 2 bases short and J 6 bases short, with 4 bases between. The CDR3 spans 11 residues.

Comment on this clonotype: The CDR3 does not end in the conserved phenylalanine or tryptophan, so this is likely a read error. The V gene is TRBV3-1, the J gene TRBJ2-1; a weak D match, TRBD2 (6 bases). Germline V lookup: CDR1 LGHDT, CDR2 YNNKEL (reference sequence). This CDR3 region has 16 residues. V lost 0 bases to trimming and J lost 4 bases, with 13 bases between them. The CDR3 spells CASSQDAGGFYNEQFI. The CDR3 nucleotides read TGTGCCAGCAGCCAAGATGCCGGGGGTTTTTACAATGAGCAGTTCATC.

The J gene is TRBJ2-6, the V gene TRBV7-9; TRBD1 might be the D (5 bases). This CDR3 region has 17 residues. The V gene's germline CDR1 is SEHNR and CDR2 FQNEAQ (reference sequence). Trimming pared 6 bases from V and 0 bases from J, leaving 15 bases between. CDR3 region: CASRPTVDNSGANVLTF. In DNA form, the CDR3 reads TGTGCCAGCAGACCGACAGTAGATAACTCTGGGGCCAACGTCCTGACTTTC.

This clonotype was seen more than once but under ten times. The rearrangement uses TRBV24-1 and TRBJ2-5; 7 bases map to TRBD1. Losses at the gene ends were 2 bases for V and 5 bases for J; bases not matched to a gene: 10. This CDR3 is built from 16 residues. The germline V gene has CDR1 KGHDR and CDR2 SFDVKD. The chain's CDR3 is CATSDSKGRGQETQYF. The CDR3 nucleotides read TGTGCCACCAGTGATTCAAAGGGAAGGGGACAGGAGACCCAGTACTTC.

The chain recombines TRBV2 with TRBJ1-1; perhaps TRBD1 as D (5 bases). V was clipped by 4 bases and J by 0 bases, with 18 bases between them. Germline-derived CDR1 and CDR2 are SNHLY and FYNNEI. CDR3 length: 17 amino acids. Here the CDR3 DNA reads TGTGCCAGCAGTGTCGGCAGGGTGGAGGGATTGAACACTGAAGCTTTCTTT. Translated: CASSVGRVEGLNTEAFF.

The sample holds a few counts of this clonotype. This sequence joins TRBV7-9 and TRBJ2-1, with TRBD2 matching 10 bases. J gave up 8 bases and V 2 bases, and 6 bases lay outside the gene matches. The V gene's germline CDR1 is SEHNR and CDR2 FQNEAQ (reference sequence). The CDR3 extends over 15 amino acids. The CDR3 coding sequence is TGTGCCAGCAGCTTATTGCTAGCGGGAGTCGATGAGCAGTTCTTC. Amino acid sequence: CASSLLLAGVDEQFF.

Details on this clonotype: A read error may produce the germline difference seen at one junction end. V usage is TRBV7-2 and J usage is TRBJ2-3; no definite D call. The CDR3 has 15 residues. Germline CDR1 reads SGHTA; CDR2 reads FQGNSA. The CDR3 loop is CASNLGGRGTDTQYF. CDR3 bases: TGTGCCAGCAACTTAGGCGGTCGGGGCACAGATACGCAGTATTTT.

V usage is TRBV4-1 and J usage is TRBJ1-5; tentative D call: TRBD1 (5 bases). CDR1 and CDR2 (germline): MGHRA, YSYEKL. V dropped 0 bases and J dropped 6 bases, with 21 bases sitting between them. There are 18 residues in the CDR3. The CDR3 reads CASSQDLRAGVWVQPQHF. The CDR3 DNA follows: TGCGCCAGCAGCCAAGATTTGCGCGCGGGGGTATGGGTTCAGCCCCAGCATTTT.

Remarks on this clonotype: At one end the junction does not follow the germline gene, possibly because of a read error. The V and J genes are TRBV29-1 and TRBJ2-2; a possible D gene is TRBD2 (5 bases). Germline-derived CDR1 and CDR2 are SQVTM and ANQGSEA. The CDR3 consists of 13 residues. In nucleotides, the CDR3 is TGCAGCGTTGAGATGGGTAACACCGGGGAGCTGCTTTTT. This codes for CSVEMGNTGELLF.

This clonotype was counted a few times. V gene TRBV3-1 combines with J gene TRBJ2-5; D is undetermined. V was cut by 0 bases and J by 5 bases, with 7 bases left in between. CDR1 and CDR2 from the germline V gene are LGHDT and YNNKEL (reference sequence). The CDR3 has 13 residues. The CDR3 sequence: CASSQDPAETQYF. The CDR3 region has the DNA TGTGCCAGCAGCCAAGACCCGGCGGAGACCCAGTACTTC.

The chain joins TRBV21-1 to TRBJ2-1. TRBV21-1 is described as a pseudogene. This CDR3 is 13 amino acids long. The CDR3 here is CASSKARDNEQFF. CDR3 bases: TGTGCCAGCAGCAAAGCGCGCGACAATGAGCAGTTCTTC.

This clonotype turned up a few times. The chain combines TRBV28 with TRBJ2-5, with D possibly called TRBD1 or TRBD2 (5 bases each). The better agreement between TRBJ2-7 and the DNA end casts doubt on the J call. Germline V lookup: CDR1 MDHEN, CDR2 SYDVKM. The CDR3 has 13 amino acids. CDR3 in amino acids: CASRGPRYYEQYF. In nucleotides, the CDR3 is TGTGCCAGCAGGGGACCCCGATACTACGAGCAGTACTTC.

The chain carries TRBV4-1 and TRBJ1-1, with 8 bases fitting TRBD1. J lost 6 bases, V lost 1 base, and 10 bases had no gene match. Germline loops: CDR1 MGHRA, CDR2 YSYEKL. This CDR3 has 16 amino acids. The CDR3 nucleotides are TGCGCCAGCAGCCAAGTGCCCGACAGGGGCGGGGCTGAAGCTTTCTTT. Residues: CASSQVPDRGGAEAFF.

The chain has TRBV29-1 and TRBJ1-4, with TRBD1 matching over 10 bases. The CDR3 covers 14 residues. J lost 10 bases, V lost 3 bases, and 8 bases had no gene match. Germline V gene lookup returns CDR1 SQVTM and CDR2 ANQGSEA. The CDR3 is CSVEGDRGFGKLFF. In nucleotides, the CDR3 is TGCAGCGTTGAGGGGGACAGGGGATTTGGAAAACTGTTTTTT.

This rearrangement joins TRBV2 to TRBJ1-1; D is uncertain. The CDR3 is made up of 11 amino acids. The V gene lost 11 bases and the J gene lost 1 base, with 8 bases spanning the gap. CDR1 and CDR2 (germline): SNHLY, FYNNEI. The CDR3 region has the DNA TGTGCCCAGGCCAAGAACACTGAAGCTTTCTTT. Its protein is CAQAKNTEAFF.

A few counts support this clonotype. The chain uses TRBV14 and TRBJ1-2; 10 bases are a match to TRBD1. Trimming cost V 1 base and J 2 bases; bases outside gene matches: 7. Germline lookup yields CDR1 SGHDN and CDR2 FVKESK. CDR3 length: 17 residues. CDR3 sequence (DNA): TGTGCCAGCAGCCAAGTGGGACAGGGGCGTCTGAACTATGGCTACACCTTC. Translation: CASSQVGQGRLNYGYTF.

The V and J genes are TRBV29-1 and TRBJ2-5, with D maybe TRBD2 (5 bases). The J call is in doubt because the DNA end fits TRBJ2-1 better. Per the germline V gene, CDR1 is SQVTM and CDR2 is ANQGSEA. The CDR3 is 14 amino acids. The CDR3 is CSSQILVGDNEQFF. CDR3 sequence (DNA): TGCAGCTCTCAAATCTTAGTCGGGGACAATGAGCAGTTCTTC.

The rearrangement joins TRBV28 to TRBJ2-5; D is perhaps TRBD1 or TRBD2 (5 bases each). Germline CDR1 MDHEN, CDR2 SYDVKM. The germline V and J ends were trimmed by 10 bases and 2 bases, with 23 bases remaining between them. The CDR3 is made up of 16 amino acids. The CDR3 bases are TGTGCCAACAGCCCTGCTCATCGGGACCATCAAGAGACCCAGTACTTC. It specifies CANSPAHRDHQETQYF. Full variable domain (outside the CDR3, taken from reference TRBV28 and TRBJ2-5): DVKVTQSSRYLVKRTGEKVFLECVQDMDHENMFWYRQDPGLGLRLIYFSYDVKMKEKGDIPEGYSVSREKKERFSLILESASTNQTSMYLCANSPAHRDHQETQYFGPGTRLLVL.